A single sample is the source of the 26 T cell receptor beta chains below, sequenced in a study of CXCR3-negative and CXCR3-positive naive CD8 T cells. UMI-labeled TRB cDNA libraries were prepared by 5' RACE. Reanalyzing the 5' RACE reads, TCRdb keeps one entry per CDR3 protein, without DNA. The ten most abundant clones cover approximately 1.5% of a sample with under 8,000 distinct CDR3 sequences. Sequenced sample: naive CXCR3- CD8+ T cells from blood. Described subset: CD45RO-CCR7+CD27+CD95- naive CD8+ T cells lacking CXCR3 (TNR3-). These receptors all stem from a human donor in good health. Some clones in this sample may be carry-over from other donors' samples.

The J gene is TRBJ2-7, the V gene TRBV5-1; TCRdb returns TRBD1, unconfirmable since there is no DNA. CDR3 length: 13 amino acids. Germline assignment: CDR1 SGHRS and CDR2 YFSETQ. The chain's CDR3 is CASSWRRGNEQYF.

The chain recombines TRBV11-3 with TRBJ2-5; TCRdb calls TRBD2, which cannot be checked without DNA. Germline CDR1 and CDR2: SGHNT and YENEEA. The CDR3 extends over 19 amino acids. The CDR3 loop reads CASSPRTSGVLTSWETQYF. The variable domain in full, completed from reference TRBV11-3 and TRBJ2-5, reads EAGVVQSPRYKIIEKKQPVAFWCNPISGHNTLYWYLQNLGQGPELLIRYENEEAVDDSQLPKDRFSAERLKGVDSTLKIQPAELGDSAVYLCASSPRTSGVLTSWETQYFGPGTRLLVL.

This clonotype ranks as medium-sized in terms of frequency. CDR3 sequence reads: CASSLTFNREQYF. The chain uses TRBV7-6 and TRBJ2-7. The CDR3 consists of 13 residues. Germline V CDR1 and CDR2: SGHVS, FNYEAQ.

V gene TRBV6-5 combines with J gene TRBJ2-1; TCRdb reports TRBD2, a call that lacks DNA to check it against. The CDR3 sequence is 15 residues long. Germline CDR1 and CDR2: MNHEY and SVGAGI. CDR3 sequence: CASSYGLGPGNEQFF.

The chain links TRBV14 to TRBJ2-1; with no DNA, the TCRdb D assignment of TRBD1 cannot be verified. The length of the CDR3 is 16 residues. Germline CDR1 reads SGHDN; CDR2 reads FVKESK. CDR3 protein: CASSPPGAGGHNEQFF. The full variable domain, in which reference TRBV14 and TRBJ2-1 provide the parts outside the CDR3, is EAGVTQFPSHSVIEKGQTVTLRCDPISGHDNLYWYRRVMGKEIKFLLHFVKESKQDESGMPNNRFLAERTGGTYSTLKVQPAELEDSGVYFCASSPPGAGGHNEQFFGPGTRLTVL.

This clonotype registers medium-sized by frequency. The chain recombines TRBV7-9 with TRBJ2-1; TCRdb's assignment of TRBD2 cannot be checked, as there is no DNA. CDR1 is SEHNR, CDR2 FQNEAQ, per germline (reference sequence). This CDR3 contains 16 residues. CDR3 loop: CASNPSSGRSYNEQFF.

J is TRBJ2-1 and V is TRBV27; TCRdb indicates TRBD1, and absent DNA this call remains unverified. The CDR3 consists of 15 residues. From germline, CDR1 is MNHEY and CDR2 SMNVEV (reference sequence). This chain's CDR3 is CASSLGDTPYNEQFF.

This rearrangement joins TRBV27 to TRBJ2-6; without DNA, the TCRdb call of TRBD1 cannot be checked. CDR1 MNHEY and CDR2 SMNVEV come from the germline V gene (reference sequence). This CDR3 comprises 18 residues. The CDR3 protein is CASSLLRTGHSGANVLTF.

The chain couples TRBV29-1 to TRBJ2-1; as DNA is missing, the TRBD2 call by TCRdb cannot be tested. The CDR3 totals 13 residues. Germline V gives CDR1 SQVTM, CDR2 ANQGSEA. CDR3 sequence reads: CSVKREAFNEQFF.

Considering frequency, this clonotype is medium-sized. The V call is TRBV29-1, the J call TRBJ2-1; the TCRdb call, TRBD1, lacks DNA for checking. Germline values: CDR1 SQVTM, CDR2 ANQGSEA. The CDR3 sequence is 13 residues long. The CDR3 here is CSVESGPRPTPFF.

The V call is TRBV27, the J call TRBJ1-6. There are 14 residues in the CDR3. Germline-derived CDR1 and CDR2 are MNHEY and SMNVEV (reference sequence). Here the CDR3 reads CASSPGLGHSPLHF.

The CDR3 loop reads CASSLDTSGGDTQYF. The J gene is TRBJ2-3, the V gene TRBV5-1; TCRdb's assignment of TRBD2 cannot be checked, as there is no DNA. Germline values: CDR1 SGHRS, CDR2 YFSETQ. The CDR3 contains 15 residues. Using reference TRBV5-1 and TRBJ2-3 for the parts outside the CDR3, the full variable domain is KAGVTQTPRYLIKTRGQQVTLSCSPISGHRSVSWYQQTPGQGLQFLFEYFSETQRNKGNFPGRFSGRQFSNSRSEMNVSTLELGDSALYLCASSLDTSGGDTQYFGPGTRLTVL.

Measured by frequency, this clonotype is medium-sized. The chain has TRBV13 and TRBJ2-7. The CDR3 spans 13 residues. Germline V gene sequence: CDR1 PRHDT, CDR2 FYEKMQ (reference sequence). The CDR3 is CASSKGSRYEQYF.

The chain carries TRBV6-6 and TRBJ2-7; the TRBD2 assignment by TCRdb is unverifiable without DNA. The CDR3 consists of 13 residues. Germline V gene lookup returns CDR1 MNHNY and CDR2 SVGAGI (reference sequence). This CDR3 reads CASSVAGIYEQYF.

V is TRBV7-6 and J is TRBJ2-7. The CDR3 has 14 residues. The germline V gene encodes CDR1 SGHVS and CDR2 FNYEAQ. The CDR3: CASSSSGGYYEQYF.

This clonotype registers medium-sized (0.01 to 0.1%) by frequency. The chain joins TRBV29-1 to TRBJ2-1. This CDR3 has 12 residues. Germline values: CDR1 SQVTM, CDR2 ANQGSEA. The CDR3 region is CSVVESYNEQFF.

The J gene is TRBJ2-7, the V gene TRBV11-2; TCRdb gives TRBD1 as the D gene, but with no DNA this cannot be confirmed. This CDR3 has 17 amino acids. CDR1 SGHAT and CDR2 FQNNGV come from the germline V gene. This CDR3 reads CASSVDPIPGLPYEQYF. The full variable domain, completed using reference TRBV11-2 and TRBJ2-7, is EAGVAQSPRYKIIEKRQSVAFWCNPISGHATLYWYQQILGQGPKLLIQFQNNGVVDDSQLPKDRFSAERLKGVDSTLKIQPAKLEDSAVYLCASSVDPIPGLPYEQYFGPGTRLTVT.

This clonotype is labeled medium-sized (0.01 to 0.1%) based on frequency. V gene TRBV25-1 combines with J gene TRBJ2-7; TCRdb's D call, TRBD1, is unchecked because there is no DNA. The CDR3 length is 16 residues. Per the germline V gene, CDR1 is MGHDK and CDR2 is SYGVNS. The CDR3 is CASSELQGDISYEQYF.

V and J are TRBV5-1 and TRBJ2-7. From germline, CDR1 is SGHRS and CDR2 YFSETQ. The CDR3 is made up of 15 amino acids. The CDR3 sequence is CASSLAGQQNYEQYF.

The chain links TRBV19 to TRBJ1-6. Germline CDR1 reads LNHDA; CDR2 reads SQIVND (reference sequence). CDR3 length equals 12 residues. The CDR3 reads CASKDGIGPLHF.

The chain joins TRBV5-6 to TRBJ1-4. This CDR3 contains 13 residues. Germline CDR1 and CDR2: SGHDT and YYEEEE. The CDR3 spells CASSLGPDEKLFF.

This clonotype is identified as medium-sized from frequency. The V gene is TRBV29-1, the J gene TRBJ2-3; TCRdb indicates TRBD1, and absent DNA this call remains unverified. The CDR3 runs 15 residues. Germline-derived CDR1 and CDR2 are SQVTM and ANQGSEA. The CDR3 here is CSVEGQTGFKDTQYF.

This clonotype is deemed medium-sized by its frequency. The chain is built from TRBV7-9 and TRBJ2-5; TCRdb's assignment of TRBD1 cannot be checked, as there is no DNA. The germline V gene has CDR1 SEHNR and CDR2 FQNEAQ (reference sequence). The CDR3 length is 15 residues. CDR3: CASSQGTAFQETQYF.

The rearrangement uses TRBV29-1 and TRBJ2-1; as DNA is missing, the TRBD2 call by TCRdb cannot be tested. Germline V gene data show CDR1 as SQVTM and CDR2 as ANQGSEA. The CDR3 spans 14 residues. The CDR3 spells CSVEASGVYNEQFF.

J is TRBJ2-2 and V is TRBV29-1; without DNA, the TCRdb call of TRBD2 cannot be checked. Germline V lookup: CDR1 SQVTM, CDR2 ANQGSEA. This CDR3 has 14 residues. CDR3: CSAGGLAATGELFF.

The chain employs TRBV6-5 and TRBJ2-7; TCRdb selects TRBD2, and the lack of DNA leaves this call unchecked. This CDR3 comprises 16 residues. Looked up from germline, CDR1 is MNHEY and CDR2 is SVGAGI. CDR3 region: CASSYTGTSGTYEQYF.